This T cell receptor beta chain was captured in a study of T cell repertoires in cytomegalovirus infection. Study-wide points: HLA-C-restricted CMV clonotypes gave the most frequent clonotype in two of eight donors.

In regard to this clonotype: Its specificity is not known.

Trimming left V 0 bases short and J 11 bases short, with 17 bases between. This CDR3 contains 14 residues. Germline assignment: CDR1 DFQATT and CDR2 SNEGSKA (reference sequence). From the reads, TCRdb called clonotypes with MiXCR, one entry per CDR3 protein. The repertoire holds about 340,000 distinct CDR3 sequences, with under 35% as singletons. The starting material was cultured PBMCs, obtained from culture after CMV antigen stimulation. The chain links TRBV20-1 to TRBJ1-5; D is unresolved. The TCR was taken from a human donor in good health (CMV status not recorded). Some clones in this sample may be carry-over from other donors' samples. The CDR3 loop is CSARDHNIGTSQHF. Here the CDR3 DNA reads TGCAGTGCTAGAGATCACAACATAGGAACCTCCCAGCATTTT.